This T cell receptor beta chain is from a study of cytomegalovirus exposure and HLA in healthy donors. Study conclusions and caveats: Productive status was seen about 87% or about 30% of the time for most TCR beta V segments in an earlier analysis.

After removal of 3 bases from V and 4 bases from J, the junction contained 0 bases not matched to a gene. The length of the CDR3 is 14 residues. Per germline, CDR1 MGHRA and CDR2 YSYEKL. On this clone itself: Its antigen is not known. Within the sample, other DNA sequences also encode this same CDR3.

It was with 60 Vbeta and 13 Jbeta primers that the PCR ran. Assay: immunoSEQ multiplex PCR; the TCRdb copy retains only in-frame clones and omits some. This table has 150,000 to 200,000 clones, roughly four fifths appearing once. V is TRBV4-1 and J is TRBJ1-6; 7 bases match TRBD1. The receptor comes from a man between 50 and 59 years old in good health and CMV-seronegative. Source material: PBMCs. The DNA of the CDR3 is TGCGCCAGCAGCCAGGGACAGTATAATTCACCCCTCCACTTT. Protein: CASSQGQYNSPLHF.